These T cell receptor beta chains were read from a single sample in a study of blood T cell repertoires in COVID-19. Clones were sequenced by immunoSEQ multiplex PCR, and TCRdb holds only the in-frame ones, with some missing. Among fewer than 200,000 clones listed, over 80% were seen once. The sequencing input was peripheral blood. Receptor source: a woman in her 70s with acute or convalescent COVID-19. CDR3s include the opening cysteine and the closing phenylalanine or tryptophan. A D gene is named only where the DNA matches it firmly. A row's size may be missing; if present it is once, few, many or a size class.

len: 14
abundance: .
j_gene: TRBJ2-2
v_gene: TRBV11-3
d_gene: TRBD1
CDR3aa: CASSRTGDTGELFF
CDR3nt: TGTGCCAGCAGCCGGACAGGGGACACCGGGGAGCTGTTTTTT

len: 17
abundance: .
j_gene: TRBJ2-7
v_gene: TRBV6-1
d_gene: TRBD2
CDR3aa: CASSGETSGLFSYEQYF
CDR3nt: TGTGCCAGCAGTGGTGAGACTAGCGGGCTTTTCTCCTACGAGCAGTACTTC

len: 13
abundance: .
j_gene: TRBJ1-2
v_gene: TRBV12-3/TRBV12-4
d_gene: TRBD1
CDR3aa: CASSPDRTYGYTF
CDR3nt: TGTGCCAGCAGCCCGGACAGGACCTATGGCTACACCTTC

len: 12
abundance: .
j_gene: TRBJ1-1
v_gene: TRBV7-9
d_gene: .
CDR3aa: CASSLDMSEAFF
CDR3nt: TGTGCCAGCAGCTTAGATATGTCTGAAGCTTTCTTT

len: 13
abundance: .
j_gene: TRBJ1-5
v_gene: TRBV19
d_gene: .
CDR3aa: CASNVQGRQPQHF
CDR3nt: TGTGCCAGTAACGTACAGGGTCGACAGCCCCAGCATTTT

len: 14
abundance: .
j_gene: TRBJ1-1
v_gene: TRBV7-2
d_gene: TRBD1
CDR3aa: CAAQRDRVNTEAFF
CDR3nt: TGTGCCGCCCAGCGTGACAGGGTAAACACTGAAGCTTTCTTT

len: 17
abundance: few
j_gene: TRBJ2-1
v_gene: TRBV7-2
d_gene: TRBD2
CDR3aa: CASSRTISGGGYNEQFF
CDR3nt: TGTGCCAGCAGCCGCACCATTAGCGGGGGGGGCTACAATGAGCAGTTCTTC

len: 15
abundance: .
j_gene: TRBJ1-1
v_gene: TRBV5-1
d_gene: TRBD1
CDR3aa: CASSSTGGWSTEAFF
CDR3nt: TGCGCCAGCAGCTCTACAGGGGGCTGGAGCACTGAAGCTTTCTTT

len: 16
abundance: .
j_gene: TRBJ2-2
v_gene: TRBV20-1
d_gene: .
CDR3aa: CSASDGGRANTGELFF
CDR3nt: TGCAGTGCTAGTGACGGAGGCCGCGCGAACACCGGGGAGCTGTTTTTT

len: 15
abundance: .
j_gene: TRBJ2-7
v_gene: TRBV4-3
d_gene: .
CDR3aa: CASSQFSGGSYEQYF
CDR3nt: TGCGCCAGCAGCCAATTTTCAGGGGGGTCCTACGAGCAGTACTTC

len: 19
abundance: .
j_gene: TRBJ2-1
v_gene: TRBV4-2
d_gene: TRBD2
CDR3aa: CASSQELAGLRSSYNEQFF
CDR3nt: TGTGCCAGCAGCCAAGAACTAGCGGGCTTGAGGAGCTCCTACAATGAGCAGTTCTTC

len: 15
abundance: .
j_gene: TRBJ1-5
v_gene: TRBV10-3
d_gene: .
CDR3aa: CAITGELNSNQPQHF
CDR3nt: TGTGCCATCACAGGGGAACTCAATAGCAATCAGCCCCAGCATTTT

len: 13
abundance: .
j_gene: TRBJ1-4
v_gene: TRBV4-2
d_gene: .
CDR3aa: CASSRDRNEKLFF
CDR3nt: TGTGCCAGCAGCCGCGACAGGAATGAAAAACTGTTTTTT

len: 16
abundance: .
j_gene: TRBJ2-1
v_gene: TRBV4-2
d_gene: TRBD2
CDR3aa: CASSQAQRGGPYEQFF
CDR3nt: TGTGCCAGCAGCCAAGCCCAGCGGGGGGGACCTTATGAGCAGTTCTTC

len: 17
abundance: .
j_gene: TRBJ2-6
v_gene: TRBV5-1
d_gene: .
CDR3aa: CASSLERTSSGANVLTF
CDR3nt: TGCGCCAGCAGCTTGGAGCGGACCAGCTCTGGGGCCAACGTCCTGACTTTC

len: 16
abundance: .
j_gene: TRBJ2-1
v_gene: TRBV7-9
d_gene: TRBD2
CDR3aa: CASRLQGTSGNNEQFF
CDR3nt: TGTGCCAGCAGACTTCAAGGGACTAGCGGGAACAATGAGCAGTTCTTC

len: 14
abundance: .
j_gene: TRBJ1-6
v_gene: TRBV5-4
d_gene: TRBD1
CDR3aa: CASSSDRGWSPLHF
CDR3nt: TGTGCCAGCAGCTCAGACAGGGGTTGGTCACCCCTCCACTTT

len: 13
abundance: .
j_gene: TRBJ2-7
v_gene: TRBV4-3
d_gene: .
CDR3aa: CASSQDRSYEQYF
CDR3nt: TGCGCCAGCAGCCAAGATCGCAGCTACGAGCAGTACTTC

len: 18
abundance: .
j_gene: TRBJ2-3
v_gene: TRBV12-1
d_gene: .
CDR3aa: CASSPRTGGIRYTDTQYF
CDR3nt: TGTGCCAGCAGCCCCCGGACAGGGGGCATAAGATACACAGATACGCAGTATTTT

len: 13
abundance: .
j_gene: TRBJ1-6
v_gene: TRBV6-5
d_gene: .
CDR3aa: CASNKGPTVILHF
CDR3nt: TGTGCCAGCAACAAGGGCCCGACAGTGATCCTCCACTTT

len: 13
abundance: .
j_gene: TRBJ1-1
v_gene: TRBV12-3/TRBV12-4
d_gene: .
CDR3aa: CASSFTETTEAFF
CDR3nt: TGTGCCAGCAGTTTCACAGAGACCACTGAAGCTTTCTTT

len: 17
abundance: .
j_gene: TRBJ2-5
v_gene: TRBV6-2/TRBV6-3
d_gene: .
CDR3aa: CASSYDISVAIKETQYF
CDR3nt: TGTGCCAGCAGTTACGATATAAGCGTCGCTATAAAAGAGACCCAGTACTTC

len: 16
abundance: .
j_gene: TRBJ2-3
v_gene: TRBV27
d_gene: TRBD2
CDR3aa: CASSSGTRRFTDTQYF
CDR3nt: TGTGCCAGCAGTTCAGGGACTAGGCGGTTCACAGATACGCAGTATTTT

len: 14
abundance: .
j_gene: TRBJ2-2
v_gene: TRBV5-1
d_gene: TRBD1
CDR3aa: CASSEGQSAGELFF
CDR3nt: TGCGCCAGCAGCGAGGGACAGAGCGCCGGGGAGCTGTTTTTT

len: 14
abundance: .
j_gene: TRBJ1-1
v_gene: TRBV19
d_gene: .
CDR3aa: CASSNPGVNTEAFF
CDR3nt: TGTGCCAGTAGTAATCCAGGGGTGAACACTGAAGCTTTCTTT